This record covers a single T cell receptor beta chain. Its antigen is unidentified. The entry originates in a study of graft-versus-host responses after intestinal transplantation. As for the study in general: Each of the recipients got a multivisceral, liver-intestinal, or isolated intestinal transplant. The recipients all started with anti-thymocyte globulin induction and then took tacrolimus and steroids for 3 to 4 years. Regarding the study as a whole: Some GvH clones appeared in ileal mucosa or blood before recipient bone marrow. When patients had graft-donor T cell macrochimerism, their allografts held high graft-versus-host to host-versus-graft clonal ratios.

This CDR3 region has 13 residues. The V and J ends lost 9 bases and 6 bases respectively, with 15 bases between them. Germline V lookup: CDR1 MNHEY, CDR2 SMNVEV (reference sequence). Libraries were prepared by immunoSEQ multiplex PCR; TCRdb keeps only in-frame clonotypes and omits some of them. Of about 85,000 clones in the sample, less than 95% were seen once. The genes are TRBV27 and TRBJ2-1, with D maybe TRBD2 (5 bases). The material was unstimulated CD8+ T cells sorted from spleen or lymph node cells, obtained before transplant. This clonotype was obtained from a human donor who was the organ donor for an intestinal transplant. This CDR3 reads CASKADVSNEQFF. Written as DNA, the CDR3 is TGTGCCAGTAAAGCGGACGTTTCCAATGAGCAGTTCTTC.